This TCR beta chain was obtained from a study of T cell changes during pregnancy in multiple sclerosis. Produced via immunoSEQ multiplex PCR; TCRdb's table is partial and in-frame only. The table shows tens of thousands of clones, with about 91% occurring only once. Germline trimming cut 2 bases from V and 0 bases from J; bases unmatched to any gene: 12. The CDR3 is 20 amino acids. Per the germline V gene, CDR1 is LGHNA and CDR2 is YSLEER. The sequence was obtained from a female donor in good health, enrolled as a control in a pregnancy study. Specimen: CD4+ T cells from peripheral blood mononuclear cells, collected in the third trimester of pregnancy. The chain recombines TRBV4-3 with TRBJ1-4, with 10 bases lining up with TRBD1. CDR3 loop: CASSQQPGQGPWATNEKLFF. Written as DNA, the CDR3 is TGCGCCAGCAGCCAACAGCCGGGACAGGGGCCGTGGGCAACTAATGAAAAACTGTTTTTT.